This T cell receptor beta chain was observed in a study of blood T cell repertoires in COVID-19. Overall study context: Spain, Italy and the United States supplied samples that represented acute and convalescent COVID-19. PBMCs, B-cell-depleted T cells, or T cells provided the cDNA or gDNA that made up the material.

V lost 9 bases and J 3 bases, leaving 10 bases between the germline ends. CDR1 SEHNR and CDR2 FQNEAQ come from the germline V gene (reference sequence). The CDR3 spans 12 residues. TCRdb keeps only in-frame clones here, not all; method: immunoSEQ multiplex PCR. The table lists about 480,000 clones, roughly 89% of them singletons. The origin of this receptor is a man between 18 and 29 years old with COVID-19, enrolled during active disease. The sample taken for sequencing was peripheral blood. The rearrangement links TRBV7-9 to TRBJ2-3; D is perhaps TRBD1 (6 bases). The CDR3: CARQGLTDTQYF. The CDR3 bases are TGTGCCAGACAGGGTCTGACAGATACGCAGTATTTT.